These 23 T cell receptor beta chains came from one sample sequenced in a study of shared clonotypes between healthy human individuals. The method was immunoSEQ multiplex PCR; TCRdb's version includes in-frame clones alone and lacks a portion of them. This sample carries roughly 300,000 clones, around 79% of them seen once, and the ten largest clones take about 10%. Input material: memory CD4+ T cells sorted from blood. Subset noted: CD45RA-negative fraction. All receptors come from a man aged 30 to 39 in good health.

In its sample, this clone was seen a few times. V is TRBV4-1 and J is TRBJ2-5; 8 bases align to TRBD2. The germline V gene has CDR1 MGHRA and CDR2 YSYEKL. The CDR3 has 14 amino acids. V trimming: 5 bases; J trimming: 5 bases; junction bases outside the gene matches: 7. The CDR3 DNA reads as TGCGCCAGCAGCGCCGGGACTAGAGCCGAGACCCAGTACTTC. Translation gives CASSAGTRAETQYF.

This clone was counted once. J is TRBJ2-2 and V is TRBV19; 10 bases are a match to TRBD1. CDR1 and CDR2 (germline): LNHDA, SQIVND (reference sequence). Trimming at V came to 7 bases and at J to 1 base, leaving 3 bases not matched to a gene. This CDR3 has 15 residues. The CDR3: CASTRTGGNTGELFF. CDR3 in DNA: TGTGCCAGTACCCGGACAGGGGGGAACACCGGGGAGCTGTTTTTT.

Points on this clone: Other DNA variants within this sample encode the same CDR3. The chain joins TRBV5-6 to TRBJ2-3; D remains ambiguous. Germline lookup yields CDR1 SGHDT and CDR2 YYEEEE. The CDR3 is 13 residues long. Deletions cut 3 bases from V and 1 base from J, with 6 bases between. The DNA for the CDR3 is TGTGCCAGCAGCTCGAGAGGCACAGATACGCAGTATTTT. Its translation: CASSSRGTDTQYF. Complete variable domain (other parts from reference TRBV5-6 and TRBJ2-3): DAGVTQSPTHLIKTRGQQVTLRCSPKSGHDTVSWYQQALGQGPQFIFQYYEEEERQRGNFPDRFSGHQFPNYSSELNVNALLLGDSALYLCASSSRGTDTQYFGPGTRLTVL.

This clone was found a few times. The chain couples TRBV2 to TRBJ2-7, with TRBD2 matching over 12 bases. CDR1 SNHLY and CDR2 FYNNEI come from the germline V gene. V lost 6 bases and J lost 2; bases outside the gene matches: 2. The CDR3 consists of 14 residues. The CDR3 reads CASRRLAGAYEQYF. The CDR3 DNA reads TGTGCCAGCAGGCGACTAGCGGGAGCCTACGAGCAGTACTTC.

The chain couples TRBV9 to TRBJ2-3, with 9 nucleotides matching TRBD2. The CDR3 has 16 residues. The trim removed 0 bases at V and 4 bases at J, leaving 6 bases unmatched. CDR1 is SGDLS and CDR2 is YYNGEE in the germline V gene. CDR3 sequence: CASSVADSGSADTQYF. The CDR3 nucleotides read TGTGCCAGCAGCGTAGCGGATAGCGGGAGTGCAGATACGCAGTATTTT.

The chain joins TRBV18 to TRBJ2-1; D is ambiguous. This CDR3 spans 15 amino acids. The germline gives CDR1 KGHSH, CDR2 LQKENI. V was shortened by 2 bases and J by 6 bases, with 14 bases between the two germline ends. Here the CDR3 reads CASSPSLTATNEQFF. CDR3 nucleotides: TGTGCCAGCTCACCATCCTTGACGGCCACCAATGAGCAGTTCTTC.

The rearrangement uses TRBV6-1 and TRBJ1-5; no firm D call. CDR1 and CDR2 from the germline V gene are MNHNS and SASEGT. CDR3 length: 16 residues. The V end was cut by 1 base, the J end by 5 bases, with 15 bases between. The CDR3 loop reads CASSEVGGRVDQPQHF. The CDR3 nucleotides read TGTGCCAGCAGTGAAGTTGGAGGGCGGGTCGATCAGCCCCAGCATTTT.

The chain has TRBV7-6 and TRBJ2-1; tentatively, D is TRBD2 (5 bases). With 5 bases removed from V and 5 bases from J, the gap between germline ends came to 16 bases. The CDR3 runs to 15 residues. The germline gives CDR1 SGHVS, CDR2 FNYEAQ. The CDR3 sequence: CASSPYSGSHNEQFF. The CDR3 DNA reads TGTGCCAGCAGCCCGTACTCGGGGTCCCACAATGAGCAGTTCTTC. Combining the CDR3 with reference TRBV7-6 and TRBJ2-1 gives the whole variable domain GAGVSQSPRYKVTKRGQDVALRCDPISGHVSLYWYRQALGQGPEFLTYFNYEAQQDKSGLPNDRFSAERPEGSISTLTIQRTEQRDSAMYRCASSPYSGSHNEQFFGPGTRLTVL.

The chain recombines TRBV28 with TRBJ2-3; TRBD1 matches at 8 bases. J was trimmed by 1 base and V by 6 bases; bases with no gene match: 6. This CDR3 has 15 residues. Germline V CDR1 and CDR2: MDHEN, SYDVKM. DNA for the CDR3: TGTGCCAGCAGGGCAGGGGGACAGGGCACAGATACGCAGTATTTT. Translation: CASRAGGQGTDTQYF.

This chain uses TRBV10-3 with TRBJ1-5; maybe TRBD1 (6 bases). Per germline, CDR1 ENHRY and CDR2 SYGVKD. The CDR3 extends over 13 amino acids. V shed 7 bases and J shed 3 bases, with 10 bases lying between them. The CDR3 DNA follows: TGTGCCATCACCTGGGACACCAATCAGCCCCAGCATTTT. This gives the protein CAITWDTNQPQHF.

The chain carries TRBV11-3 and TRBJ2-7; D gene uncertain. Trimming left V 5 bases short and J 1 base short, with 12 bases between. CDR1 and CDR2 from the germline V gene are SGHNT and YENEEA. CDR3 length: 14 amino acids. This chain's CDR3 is CASSLGPASYEQYF. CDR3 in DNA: TGTGCCAGCAGCCTAGGTCCAGCGTCCTACGAGCAGTACTTC.

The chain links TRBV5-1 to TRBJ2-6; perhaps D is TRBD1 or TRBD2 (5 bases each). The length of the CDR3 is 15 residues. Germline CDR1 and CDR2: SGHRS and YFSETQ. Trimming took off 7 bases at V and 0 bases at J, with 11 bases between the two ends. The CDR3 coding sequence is TGCGCCAGCGGTTATGGGGGCTCTGGGGCCAACGTCCTGACTTTC. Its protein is CASGYGGSGANVLTF.

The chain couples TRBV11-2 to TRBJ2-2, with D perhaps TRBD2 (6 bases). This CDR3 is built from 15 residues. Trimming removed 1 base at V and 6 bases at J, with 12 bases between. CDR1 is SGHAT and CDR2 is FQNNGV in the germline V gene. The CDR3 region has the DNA TGTGCCAGCAGCTTAGGGGGGGTGGTCGCCGGGGAGCTGTTTTTT. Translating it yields CASSLGGVVAGELFF.

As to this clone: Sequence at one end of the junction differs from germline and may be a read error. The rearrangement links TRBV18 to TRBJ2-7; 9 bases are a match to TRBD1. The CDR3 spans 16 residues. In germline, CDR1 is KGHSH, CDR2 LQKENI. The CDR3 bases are TGTGCCAGCTCACCCGGTTCACCCGGGACAGGGTCTTTTTGGAACTTC. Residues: CASSPGSPGTGSFWNF.

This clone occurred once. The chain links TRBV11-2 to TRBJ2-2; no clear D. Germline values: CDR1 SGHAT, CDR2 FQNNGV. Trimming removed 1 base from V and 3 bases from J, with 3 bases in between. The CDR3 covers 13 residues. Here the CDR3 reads CASSLGYTGELFF. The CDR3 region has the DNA TGTGCCAGCAGCTTAGGCTACACCGGGGAGCTGTTTTTT.

The CDR3: CAWSVLGNTIYF. The CDR3 nucleotides read TGTGCCTGGAGTGTACTGGGAAACACCATATATTTT. The chain couples TRBV30 to TRBJ1-3, with D unresolved. Germline CDR1 is GTSNPN and CDR2 is SVGIG (reference sequence). Trimming stripped 0 bases from V and 4 bases from J, with 4 bases between. The CDR3 length is 12 residues.

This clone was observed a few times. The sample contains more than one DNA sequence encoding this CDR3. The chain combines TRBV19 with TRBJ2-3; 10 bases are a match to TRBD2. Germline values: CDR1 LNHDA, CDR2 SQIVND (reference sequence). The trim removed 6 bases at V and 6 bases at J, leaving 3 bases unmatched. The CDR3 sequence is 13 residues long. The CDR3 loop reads CASRLAGSDTQYF. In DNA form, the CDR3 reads TGTGCCAGTAGACTAGCGGGATCGGATACGCAGTATTTT.

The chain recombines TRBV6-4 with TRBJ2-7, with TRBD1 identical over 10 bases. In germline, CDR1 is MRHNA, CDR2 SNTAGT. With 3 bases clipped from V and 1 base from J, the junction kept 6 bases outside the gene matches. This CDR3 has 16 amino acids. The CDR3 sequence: CASSEVKGQGSYEQYF. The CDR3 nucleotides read TGTGCCAGCAGTGAAGTCAAGGGACAGGGGTCCTACGAGCAGTACTTC.

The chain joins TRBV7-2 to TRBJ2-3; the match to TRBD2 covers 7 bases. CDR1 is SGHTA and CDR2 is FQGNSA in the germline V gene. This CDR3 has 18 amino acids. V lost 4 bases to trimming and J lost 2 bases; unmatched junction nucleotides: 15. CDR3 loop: CASSSRIVRAGNTDTQYF. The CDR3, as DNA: TGTGCCAGCAGCTCCCGCATAGTGCGAGCGGGAAACACAGATACGCAGTATTTT.

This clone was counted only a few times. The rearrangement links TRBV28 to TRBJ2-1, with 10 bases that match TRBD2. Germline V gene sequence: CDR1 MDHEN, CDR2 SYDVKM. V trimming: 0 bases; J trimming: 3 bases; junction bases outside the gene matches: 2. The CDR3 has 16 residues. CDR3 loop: CASSLWSSGGYNEQFF. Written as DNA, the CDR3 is TGTGCCAGCAGTTTATGGTCTAGCGGGGGCTACAATGAGCAGTTCTTC.

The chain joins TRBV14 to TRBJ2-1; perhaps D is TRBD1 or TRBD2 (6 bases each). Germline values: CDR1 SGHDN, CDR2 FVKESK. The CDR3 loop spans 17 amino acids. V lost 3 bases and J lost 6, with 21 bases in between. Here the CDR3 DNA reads TGTGCCAGCAGCCAGAGGGCCTGGGGCGGAGGGGGCAATGAGCAGTTCTTC. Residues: CASSQRAWGGGGNEQFF.

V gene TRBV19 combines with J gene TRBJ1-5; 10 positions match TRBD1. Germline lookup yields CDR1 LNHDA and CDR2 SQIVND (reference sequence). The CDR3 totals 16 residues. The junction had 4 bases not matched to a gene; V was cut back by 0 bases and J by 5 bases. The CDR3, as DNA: TGTGCCAGTAGTATAGAGGGACAGGGGTGGGATCAGCCCCAGCATTTT. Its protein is CASSIEGQGWDQPQHF.

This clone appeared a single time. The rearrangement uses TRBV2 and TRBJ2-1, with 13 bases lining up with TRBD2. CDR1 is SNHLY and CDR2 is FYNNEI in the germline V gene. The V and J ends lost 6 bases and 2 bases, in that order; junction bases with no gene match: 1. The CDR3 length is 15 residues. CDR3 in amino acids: CASRGTSGTYNEQFF. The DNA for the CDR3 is TGTGCCAGCAGGGGGACTAGCGGGACCTACAATGAGCAGTTCTTC.